This TCR beta chain was sequenced for a study of blood T cell repertoires in COVID-19. Study-level information: Specimens from acute and convalescent COVID-19 originated in the United States, Italy and Spain. In each case, the material was cDNA or gDNA derived from T cells, B-cell-depleted T cells, or PBMCs.

The CDR3 consists of 15 residues. V was cut by 1 base and J by 3 bases, with 9 bases left in between. In germline, CDR1 is SEHNR, CDR2 FQNEAQ (reference sequence). In the study's own analysis: Amplification from reference gene primers served as the basis for estimated nucleated cell counts. Profiled with immunoSEQ multiplex PCR; TCRdb holds only in-frame clones, not every one. The V and J calls and clone size are taken from that table; D and trimming were inferred from the DNA. The data contain over 250,000 clones, around 82% of them seen just once; the ten biggest clones take up roughly 10%. The sequence was collected from a woman between 45 and 65 years old who had recovered from COVID-19. V and J are TRBV7-9 and TRBJ1-4; the D is unclear. Material for sequencing was peripheral blood. The CDR3 bases are TGTGCCAGCAGCTTAGGGGCCGCAGCTAATGAAAAACTGTTTTTT. It is translated as CASSLGAAANEKLFF.